One sample yielded the 22 T cell receptor beta chains listed below, sequenced in a study of T cells of healthy individuals. Each CDR3 protein is one row after TCRdb ran MiXCR on the 5' RACE reads. The sample has 63,000 or so distinct CDR3 sequences; 15% to 20% are singletons. These receptors came from a human donor in good health.

The chain recombines TRBV30 with TRBJ1-1; no firm D call. Trimming pared 0 bases from V and 1 base from J, leaving 6 bases between. From germline, CDR1 is GTSNPN and CDR2 SVGIG (reference sequence). The CDR3 covers 13 residues. The CDR3 spells CAWSVTANTEAFF. In DNA, the CDR3 is TGTGCCTGGAGTGTCACGGCGAACACTGAAGCTTTCTTT.

This clonotype came up a few times. The chain employs TRBV10-3 and TRBJ2-7; 8 bases map to TRBD1. Germline V gives CDR1 ENHRY, CDR2 SYGVKD. The CDR3 covers 15 residues. Trimming removed 7 bases from V and 0 bases from J; junction bases left unmatched: 8. The CDR3 DNA reads as TGTGCCATCACGGGGAGGACAGGGAGCTCCTACGAGCAGTACTTC. Amino acids: CAITGRTGSSYEQYF.

The table lists this clonotype with many counts. The V gene is TRBV29-1, the J gene TRBJ2-7, with D maybe TRBD1 (6 bases). V was trimmed by 4 bases and J by 2 bases, leaving 12 bases between them. This CDR3 contains 13 residues. The germline gives CDR1 SQVTM, CDR2 ANQGSEA. The chain's CDR3 is CSVGTALTYEQYF. CDR3 coding DNA: TGCAGCGTTGGGACAGCCCTTACCTACGAGCAGTACTTC.

This clonotype occurred many times. The rearrangement joins TRBV6-5 to TRBJ1-1, with D possibly matching TRBD1 (5 bases). This CDR3 comprises 13 residues. Trimming cost V 6 bases and J 6 bases, with 14 bases left between them. Germline V gene data show CDR1 as MNHEY and CDR2 as SVGAGI. The CDR3 loop is CASSLAWGAEAFF. CDR3 in DNA: TGTGCCAGCAGCCTCGCGTGGGGCGCTGAAGCTTTCTTT.

This clonotype has at least ten counts. The chain has TRBV6-2 or TRBV6-3 and TRBJ2-2, with 12 positions matching TRBD1. CDR3 size: 15 residues. The ends lost 4 bases at V and 6 bases at J; junction bases unmatched: 3. Per germline, CDR1 MNHEY and CDR2 SVGEGT. Here the CDR3 DNA reads TGTGCCAGCAGTTCGGGACAGGGGGCCGCCGGGGAGCTGTTTTTT. The encoded protein is CASSSGQGAAGELFF.

This clonotype was counted ten times or more. This chain uses TRBV4-2 with TRBJ2-1; D could derive from TRBD1 or TRBD2 (6 bases each). CDR3 size: 16 residues. Trimming pared 5 bases from V and 7 bases from J, leaving 21 bases between. Germline V lookup: CDR1 LGHNA, CDR2 YNFKEQ. The CDR3 spells CASSSEGGGGRNEQFF. CDR3 sequence (DNA): TGTGCCAGCAGCAGCGAGGGGGGAGGCGGTAGAAATGAGCAGTTCTTC.

The gene calls are TRBV28 and TRBJ1-1, with D perhaps matching TRBD1 (6 bases). CDR3 length equals 14 residues. V was shortened by 7 bases and J by 1 base, with 13 bases between the two germline ends. The germline V gene encodes CDR1 MDHEN and CDR2 SYDVKM. The CDR3 here is CASTSGHQNTEAFF. The CDR3 DNA reads TGTGCCAGCACCTCGGGACACCAGAACACTGAAGCTTTCTTT.

This clonotype came up many times. In DNA form, the CDR3 reads TGCGCCAGCAGCCAAGTTGGCAGCGATAATGAGCAGTTCTTC. This codes for CASSQVGSDNEQFF. V is TRBV4-1 and J is TRBJ2-1, with no clear D. The V end lost 1 base, the J end lost 7 bases, and 11 bases lay between the germline ends. The germline V gene encodes CDR1 MGHRA and CDR2 YSYEKL. The CDR3 extends over 14 amino acids.

This clonotype has a handful of counts. This rearrangement joins TRBV20-1 to TRBJ2-5, with D uncertain. From germline, CDR1 is DFQATT and CDR2 SNEGSKA (reference sequence). V was trimmed by 5 bases and J by 1 base, leaving 8 bases between them. This CDR3 is 12 amino acids long. The CDR3 spells CSARKGQETQYF. CDR3 coding DNA: TGCAGTGCTCGGAAGGGCCAAGAGACCCAGTACTTC.

V and J are TRBV5-1 and TRBJ1-6; TRBD1 matches at 9 bases. The V and J ends lost 4 bases and 7 bases, in that order; junction bases with no gene match: 3. The germline V gene has CDR1 SGHRS and CDR2 YFSETQ. The CDR3 extends over 14 amino acids. The DNA of the CDR3 is TGCGCCAGCAGCCGGACAGGGGTGAATTCACCCCTCCACTTT. Translated, it gives CASSRTGVNSPLHF.

This clonotype was recorded many times. V usage is TRBV4-2 and J usage is TRBJ2-1; no clear D gene. Germline V gene data show CDR1 as LGHNA and CDR2 as YNFKEQ. V gave up 0 bases and J gave up 6 bases, with 12 bases separating them. The CDR3 is 15 residues long. The CDR3 DNA reads TGTGCCAGCAGCCAAGAGAGGAGTTCTCGCAATGAGCAGTTCTTC. This encodes CASSQERSSRNEQFF.

This clonotype was detected many times. The chain carries TRBV7-3 and TRBJ1-1; D unresolved. From germline, CDR1 is SGHTA and CDR2 FQGTGA. Trimming stripped 2 bases from V and 4 bases from J, with 11 bases between. This CDR3 comprises 14 residues. CDR3: CASSLGRKATEAFF. CDR3 nucleotides: TGTGCCAGCAGCTTAGGCAGGAAGGCCACTGAAGCTTTCTTT.

This clonotype was seen only a few times. The chain is built from TRBV20-1 and TRBJ2-1; 8 nucleotides match TRBD2. This CDR3 region has 16 residues. V was pared by 0 bases and J by 4 bases, with 8 bases of the junction left unmatched. Germline loops: CDR1 DFQATT, CDR2 SNEGSKA (reference sequence). DNA of the CDR3: TGCAGTGCTAGAGATTTGGGGCGGGGGGAGTACAATGAGCAGTTCTTC. Its translation is CSARDLGRGEYNEQFF.

The chain couples TRBV7-9 to TRBJ2-7, with 7 positions matching TRBD1. V lost 5 bases and J lost 1; bases outside the gene matches: 8. Per the germline V gene, CDR1 is SEHNR and CDR2 is FQNEAQ (reference sequence). This CDR3 has 15 residues. The CDR3 protein is CASSPSHRGSYEQYF. The DNA of the CDR3 is TGTGCCAGCAGCCCTAGCCACAGGGGTTCCTACGAGCAGTACTTC.

This clonotype was seen a few times. This sequence joins TRBV28 and TRBJ2-1; D might be TRBD1 or TRBD2, each matching 5 bases. V was pared by 3 bases and J by 7 bases, with 16 bases between. CDR3 length: 15 amino acids. Germline V gene sequence: CDR1 MDHEN, CDR2 SYDVKM. CDR3 amino acids: CASSFGRRGENEQFF. The CDR3 bases are TGTGCCAGCAGTTTTGGTCGACGGGGCGAAAATGAGCAGTTCTTC.

This clonotype was seen at least ten times. This sequence joins TRBV5-1 and TRBJ2-7; tentatively, D is TRBD1 (6 bases). There are 14 residues in the CDR3. The germline CDR1 and CDR2 sequences are SGHRS and YFSETQ. V gave up 4 bases and J gave up 6 bases, with 17 bases separating them. The CDR3 DNA reads TGCGCCAGCAGCCCGGACAGCGGTTTGGTCGAGCAGTACTTC. Translating gives CASSPDSGLVEQYF.

This clonotype was picked up a small number of times. The rearrangement joins TRBV2 to TRBJ2-5; D uncertain. CDR3 length: 12 residues. Germline CDR1 and CDR2: SNHLY and FYNNEI. Trimming shortened V by 2 bases and J by 5 bases, and 6 bases separated the two germline ends. The CDR3 DNA reads as TGTGCCAGCAGTGAATCTGTGGAGACCCAGTACTTC. It yields the protein CASSESVETQYF. The full variable domain, in which reference TRBV2 and TRBJ2-5 provide the parts outside the CDR3, is EPEVTQTPSHQVTQMGQEVILRCVPISNHLYFYWYRQILGQKVEFLVSFYNNEISEKSEIFDDQFSVERPDGSNFTLKIRSTKLEDSAMYFCASSESVETQYFGPGTRLLVL.

This clonotype was counted between two and nine times. The CDR3 loop reads CAISESRDSRGFSSNQPQHF. CDR3 bases: TGTGCCATCAGTGAGTCGAGGGACAGTAGAGGATTTAGTAGCAATCAGCCCCAGCATTTT. The genes are TRBV10-3 and TRBJ1-5; TRBD1 aligns across 7 bases. V shed 0 bases, J shed 0 bases, and the junction held 14 bases outside the gene matches. This CDR3 is built from 20 residues. Germline CDR1 reads ENHRY; CDR2 reads SYGVKD.

This clonotype was seen many times. The rearrangement uses TRBV4-3 and TRBJ2-2; TRBD2 is a possible D gene (5 bases). The CDR3 has 15 amino acids. Germline values: CDR1 LGHNA, CDR2 YSLEER. Trimming took 0 bases from V and 6 from J, leaving 11 bases between them. The CDR3 loop is CASSQDRRLPGELFF. CDR3 bases: TGCGCCAGCAGCCAAGATCGGAGGTTGCCCGGGGAGCTGTTTTTT.

The chain recombines TRBV9 with TRBJ2-2; D gene ambiguous. The CDR3 has 15 amino acids. The ends were cut back, 0 bases at V and 1 base at J, with 7 bases in the middle. CDR1 is SGDLS, CDR2 YYNGEE, per germline. CDR3 sequence (DNA): TGTGCCAGCAGCGTAGAACCAAGGAACACCGGGGAGCTGTTTTTT. This translates into CASSVEPRNTGELFF. Looking up the rest from reference TRBV9 and TRBJ2-2 gives the full variable domain: DSGVTQTPKHLITATGQRVTLRCSPRSGDLSVYWYQQSLDQGLQFLIQYYNGEERAKGNILERFSAQQFPDLHSELNLSSLELGDSALYFCASSVEPRNTGELFFGEGSRLTVL.

The chain joins TRBV9 to TRBJ2-4; the D gene is possibly TRBD2 (5 bases). The CDR3 loop spans 17 amino acids. Germline values: CDR1 SGDLS, CDR2 YYNGEE. Trimming removed 0 bases from V and 5 bases from J, with 18 bases in between. Here the CDR3 reads CASSVGGGARGENIQYF. Here the CDR3 DNA reads TGTGCCAGCAGCGTAGGTGGCGGAGCCCGGGGAGAAAACATTCAGTACTTC.

In regard to this clonotype: Possible read error: a much larger clone is one base away. V usage is TRBV6-6 and J usage is TRBJ2-7, with D perhaps TRBD1 (6 bases). V lost 0 bases and J lost 2, with 11 bases in between. CDR1 is MNHNY, CDR2 SVGAGI, per germline (reference sequence). The CDR3 runs to 15 residues. DNA of the CDR3: TGTGCCAGCAGTTACTCGAGGTCAGGGGCCTACGAGCAGTACTTC. Protein: CASSYSRSGAYEQYF.